Sequencing of this T cell receptor (beta chain) was carried out in a study of blood T cells in healthy people across ages. Primed by a sample-barcoded 5' primer and a J-beta primer mix, a second PCR proceeded for roughly 7 to 11 cycles. Through a template-switch adaptor with 12 random nucleotides, each cDNA molecule received a tag. TCRdb reanalysed the 5' RACE reads using MiXCR and keeps one entry per CDR3 protein. The sample lists around 850,000 distinct CDR3 sequences; around 34% were seen once. V shed 3 bases and J shed 0 bases, with 13 bases lying between them. This CDR3 comprises 16 residues. The germline gives CDR1 SSHAT, CDR2 FNYEAQ (reference sequence).

Sequencing input: blood. The receptor was derived from a man between 18 and 29 years old in good health. The genes are TRBV7-7 and TRBJ2-3, with D possibly matching TRBD1 (6 bases). This CDR3 reads CASSLGAPTSTDTQYF. The CDR3, as DNA: TGTGCCAGCAGCTTGGGGGCGCCAACTAGCACAGATACGCAGTATTTT. Full variable domain (missing parts from reference TRBV7-7 and TRBJ2-3): GAGVSQSPRYKVTKRGQDVTLRCDPISSHATLYWYQQALGQGPEFLTYFNYEAQPDKSGLPSDRFSAERPEGSISTLTIQRTEQRDSAMYRCASSLGAPTSTDTQYFGPGTRLTVL.